These T cell receptor beta chains were read from a single sample in a study of CD8+ T cells in alopecia areata. Profiled with immunoSEQ multiplex PCR; TCRdb holds only in-frame clones, not every one. Here the sample spans 200,000 to 250,000 clones, 64% being singletons. The sequencing used CD4+ T cells sorted from blood, collected at week 4, from a patient treated with tofacitinib. These receptors were collected from a human donor with alopecia areata. Both conserved end residues are part of each CDR3. Fields, in order: D gene, V gene, clone size, J gene, CDR3 protein, CDR3 DNA. D genes are given only for firm matches. Clone sizes are given selectively: once, few, many, or a class where the clone is expanded.

>.|TRBV10-3|.|TRBJ1-1
CAIKPSRDRYTEAFF
TGTGCCATCAAACCGTCACGGGATCGGTACACTGAAGCTTTCTTT
>.|TRBV25-1|once|TRBJ2-5
CASSESAGHLQETQYF
TGTGCCAGCAGTGAATCGGCGGGACACCTCCAAGAGACCCAGTACTTC
>.|TRBV29-1|.|TRBJ2-2
CSANKNTGELFF
TGCAGCGCCAACAAGAACACCGGGGAGCTGTTTTTT
>.|TRBV5-4|.|TRBJ2-7
CASSLASGSYEQYF
TGTGCCAGCAGCTTGGCATCAGGATCCTACGAGCAGTACTTC
>TRBD1|TRBV28|.|TRBJ2-4
CASSTGGEAKNIQYF
TGTGCCAGCAGCACAGGGGGCGAGGCCAAAAACATTCAGTACTTC
>TRBD1|TRBV30|.|TRBJ1-2
CAWRGTGGGYTF
TGTGCCTGGAGGGGGACAGGGGGAGGCTACACCTTC
>TRBD2|TRBV5-6|few|TRBJ2-5
CASSQKGLEETQYF
TGTGCCAGCAGCCAAAAGGGACTAGAAGAGACCCAGTACTTC
>.|TRBV30|few|TRBJ1-4
CAWGRQDEKLFF
TGTGCCTGGGGAAGACAGGATGAAAAACTGTTTTTT
>.|TRBV5-6|.|TRBJ1-4
CASSLTPARGEKLFF
TGTGCCAGCAGCCTCACCCCGGCGAGGGGTGAAAAACTGTTTTTT
>.|TRBV10-3|.|TRBJ2-2
CAISKTSTGELFF
TGTGCCATCAGCAAGACAAGCACCGGGGAGCTGTTTTTT